A selection of T cell receptor beta chains follows, all from one sample in a study of identical twins. TCRdb reanalysed the 5' RACE reads using MiXCR and keeps one entry per CDR3 protein. The profile shows fewer than 500,000 distinct CDR3 sequences, 13% to 15% of them singletons. The same sample was also used in a study of yellow fever vaccine responses in identical twins.

Sequencing was done on a sample of CD4+ T cells sorted from blood. The origin of the receptors is a woman under 30 in good health. Both conserved end residues are part of each CDR3. Fields, in order: J gene, clone size, V gene, D gene, CDR3 protein, CDR3 DNA. A D gene is named only where the DNA matches it firmly. Size is omitted from some rows. Given values are once, few, many or a class for expanded clones.

TRBJ1-5 | few | TRBV20-1 | . | CSAVRDINQPQHF | TGCAGTGCTGTCCGGGACATCAATCAGCCCCAGCATTTT
TRBJ1-1 | few | TRBV7-9 | TRBD1 | CASSLRGQTNTEAFF | TGTGCCAGCAGCTTAAGGGGACAGACGAACACTGAAGCTTTCTTT
TRBJ2-5 | few | TRBV5-1 | TRBD1 | CASSLEGQGTPGETQYF | TGCGCCAGCAGCTTGGAGGGACAGGGGACCCCCGGGGAGACCCAGTACTTC
TRBJ2-1 | many | TRBV12-3/TRBV12-4 | . | CASSFVSGGLPEQFF | TGTGCCAGCAGTTTCGTCTCGGGGGGCCTCCCTGAGCAGTTCTTC
TRBJ2-7 | many | TRBV10-3 | . | CAISEFRGFAEQYF | TGTGCCATCAGTGAATTCAGGGGTTTCGCAGAGCAGTACTTC
TRBJ2-5 | . | TRBV20-1 | . | CSAPTGWETQYF | TGCAGTGCTCCGACAGGATGGGAGACCCAGTACTTC
TRBJ1-2 | few | TRBV5-1 | TRBD1 | CASSFTPRGAGGYGYTF | TGCGCCAGCAGCTTCACCCCCAGAGGGGCAGGGGGCTATGGCTACACCTTC
TRBJ2-3 | . | TRBV5-4 | TRBD1 | CASSGTGKRTDTQYF | TGTGCCAGCAGCGGGACAGGGAAACGCACAGATACGCAGTATTTT
TRBJ2-7 | . | TRBV6-5 | . | CASSYSGIQGGHEQYF | TGTGCCAGCAGTTACTCAGGAATACAGGGAGGCCACGAGCAGTACTTC
TRBJ1-6 | . | TRBV2 | . | CASTYQGVGSPLHF | TGTGCCAGCACCTATCAGGGAGTAGGGTCACCCCTCCACTTT
TRBJ2-6 | few | TRBV11-1 | . | CASSSDGANVLTF | TGTGCCAGCAGCTCCGATGGGGCCAACGTCCTGACTTTC
TRBJ2-5 | . | TRBV6-1 | TRBD2 | CASSEHSQLRPGGRETQYF | TGTGCCAGCAGTGAACACTCCCAGCTACGGCCGGGAGGTCGTGAGACCCAGTACTTC
TRBJ2-7 | . | TRBV12-5 | TRBD2 | CASGLPRSTSGGSYEQYF | TGTGCTAGTGGTTTGCCACGCTCGACTAGCGGGGGCTCCTACGAGCAGTACTTC
TRBJ2-1 | . | TRBV7-2 | TRBD2 | CASSFSGANNEQFF | TGTGCCAGCAGCTTCAGCGGGGCAAACAATGAGCAGTTCTTC
TRBJ2-7 | . | TRBV12-3/TRBV12-4 | . | CASSLAGLSSYEQYF | TGTGCCAGCAGTTTAGCGGGGTTGAGCTCCTACGAGCAGTACTTC
TRBJ2-3 | many | TRBV6-5 | TRBD1 | CASSYYGTGGSDTQYF | TGTGCCAGCAGTTACTACGGGACAGGGGGCTCAGATACGCAGTATTTT
TRBJ1-1 | few | TRBV4-1 | . | CASSQNGGQTQRAFF | TGCGCCAGCAGCCAGAATGGGGGGCAGACTCAGCGAGCTTTCTTT
TRBJ1-3 | . | TRBV5-6 | TRBD1 | CASSLSGRGFGNTIYF | TGTGCCAGCAGCTTGAGCGGCAGGGGGTTTGGAAACACCATATATTTT
TRBJ2-7 | . | TRBV20-1 | TRBD1 | CSAVTGVGEQYF | TGCAGTGCGGTTACAGGGGTTGGGGAGCAGTACTTC
TRBJ2-1 | . | TRBV7-2 | . | CASSLDSLAIYNEQFF | TGTGCCAGCAGCTTAGACAGTCTTGCAATTTACAATGAGCAGTTCTTC
TRBJ1-2 | . | TRBV5-8 | . | CASSLTLTYGYTF | TGTGCCAGCAGCTTGACTTTAACCTATGGCTACACCTTC
TRBJ2-5 | . | TRBV7-9 | TRBD2 | CASSLGSAGQETQYF | TGTGCCAGCAGCTTAGGTTCAGCGGGACAAGAGACCCAGTACTTC
TRBJ2-3 | few | TRBV29-1 | . | CSVQPGRTTDTQYF | TGCAGCGTTCAACCGGGACGGACCACAGATACGCAGTATTTT
TRBJ2-7 | few | TRBV21-1 | . | CASPWGSTSGRLNDSYEQYF | TGTGCCAGCCCTTGGGGGTCTACTAGCGGGAGACTGAATGACTCCTACGAGCAGTACTTC
TRBJ2-1 | many | TRBV12-3/TRBV12-4 | . | CASSLFRGSGQYNEQFF | TGTGCCAGCAGTTTATTTCGGGGGTCAGGACAATACAATGAGCAGTTCTTC
TRBJ2-2 | many | TRBV29-1 | . | CSVEGHSNTGELFF | TGCAGCGTTGAAGGGCATTCGAACACCGGGGAGCTGTTTTTT
TRBJ1-2 | few | TRBV5-8 | . | CASSPRDGRWDGYTF | TGTGCCAGCAGCCCTAGGGACGGACGTTGGGATGGCTACACCTTC
TRBJ2-3 | . | TRBV10-3 | . | CAISSAGRSSTDTQYF | TGTGCCATCAGTTCAGCAGGGAGGTCTAGCACAGATACGCAGTATTTT
TRBJ2-2 | . | TRBV5-4 | TRBD2 | CASGPRGSTGELFF | TGTGCCAGCGGCCCGCGGGGGAGCACCGGGGAGCTGTTTTTT
TRBJ1-5 | . | TRBV4-1 | TRBD1 | CASSHRTGGDQPQHF | TGCGCCAGCAGCCATCGTACAGGGGGCGATCAGCCCCAGCATTTT
TRBJ2-3 | . | TRBV7-2 | . | CASSLVSRSHGTDTQYF | TGTGCCAGCAGCTTAGTTAGCCGAAGTCATGGCACAGATACGCAGTATTTT
TRBJ2-1 | . | TRBV5-1 | TRBD1 | CASSSSRDRGHEQFF | TGCGCCAGCAGTTCAAGCCGGGACAGGGGGCATGAGCAGTTCTTC
TRBJ1-6 | many | TRBV20-1 | . | CSAREAAGDSPLHF | TGCAGTGCTAGAGAAGCCGCGGGGGATTCACCCCTCCACTTT
TRBJ2-4 | . | TRBV20-1 | . | CSASARPGDIQYF | TGCAGTGCTAGCGCCCGGCCGGGGGACATTCAGTACTTC
TRBJ1-2 | few | TRBV5-5 | . | CASSLDWAAYGYTF | TGTGCCAGCAGCTTGGACTGGGCAGCTTATGGCTACACCTTC
TRBJ2-1 | few | TRBV30 | . | CAWSEGYQRNEQFF | TGTGCCTGGAGTGAGGGTTACCAGCGGAATGAGCAGTTCTTC
TRBJ1-2 | few | TRBV7-9 | . | CASSWGRDYGYTF | TGTGCCAGCAGCTGGGGCAGGGACTATGGCTACACCTTC
TRBJ2-7 | . | TRBV28 | TRBD2 | CASSSGTTYEQYF | TGTGCCAGCAGTTCCGGGACTACCTACGAGCAGTACTTC
TRBJ2-3 | few | TRBV5-1 | . | CASKYGTVTDTQYF | TGCGCCAGCAAGTACGGGACCGTAACAGATACGCAGTATTTT
TRBJ2-2 | . | TRBV7-2 | . | CASSSDGQYTRELFF | TGTGCCAGCAGCTCAGATGGCCAGTACACCAGGGAGCTGTTTTTT
TRBJ1-3 | few | TRBV2 | . | CASSEKGWGAGNTIYF | TGTGCCAGCAGTGAGAAGGGCTGGGGGGCTGGAAACACCATATATTTT
TRBJ2-1 | few | TRBV6-1 | . | CASSKGLTNYNEQFF | TGTGCCAGCAGTAAAGGACTCACAAACTACAATGAGCAGTTCTTC
TRBJ2-3 | . | TRBV20-1 | . | CSANSGKWTDTQYF | TGCAGTGCCAATTCAGGGAAGTGGACAGATACGCAGTATTTT
TRBJ1-1 | few | TRBV29-1 | . | CSVVRDSNTEAFF | TGCAGCGTCGTCCGGGACTCAAACACTGAAGCTTTCTTT
TRBJ2-1 | few | TRBV5-4 | . | CASSSGGHGPTDEQFF | TGTGCCAGCAGCTCCGGGGGTCACGGCCCGACGGATGAGCAGTTCTTC
TRBJ2-7 | few | TRBV6-1 | . | CASSETGNSYEQYF | TGTGCCAGCAGTGAAACAGGGAACTCCTACGAGCAGTACTTC
TRBJ2-7 | . | TRBV10-3 | . | CAISESERVSSYEQYF | TGTGCCATCAGTGAGTCGGAGCGGGTTAGCTCCTACGAGCAGTACTTC
TRBJ2-1 | few | TRBV7-2 | TRBD2 | CASSRESSGINEQFF | TGTGCCAGCAGCCGAGAGTCTAGCGGGATCAACGAGCAGTTCTTC
TRBJ2-7 | . | TRBV6-2/TRBV6-3 | . | CASSADPVTHSYEQYF | TGTGCCAGCAGTGCAGACCCGGTAACCCACTCCTACGAGCAGTACTTC
TRBJ1-1 | . | TRBV29-1 | . | CSGLTGSSTEAFF | TGCAGCGGTTTAACCGGGAGTAGCACTGAAGCTTTCTTT
TRBJ1-2 | few | TRBV10-3 | . | CAIGEGRVGYTF | TGTGCCATCGGGGAGGGACGGGTCGGCTACACCTTC
TRBJ2-5 | . | TRBV20-1 | . | CSSAVGETQYF | TGCAGCTCAGCGGTGGGGGAGACCCAGTACTTC